This T cell receptor beta chain was captured in a study of read filtering for tumor transcriptome and immune sequencing. Turning to the study itself: After DNase treatment, RNA was made into whole-transcriptome libraries. Study-wide findings and caveats: Single-read clonotypes: approximately 87% of IR-seq clonotypes (around 4% of reads), 65% to 75% of RNA-seq clonotypes (roughly 43% of reads).

This CDR3 is built from 15 residues. The junction had 3 bases not matched to a gene; V was cut back by 1 base and J by 5 bases. Germline V gives CDR1 DFQATT, CDR2 SNEGSKA (reference sequence). Molecular barcoded adaptors covering alpha/delta and beta/gamma chains were used on roughly 400 ng RNA. Via MiXCR, TCRdb re-called the reads, giving one row per CDR3 protein. This sample has 37,000 or so distinct CDR3 sequences, with roughly 13% found just once. This clonotype has a count of ten or more. Its specificity is unknown. The receptor was derived from a donor older than 35 with multiple myeloma. This sequence joins TRBV20-1 and TRBJ2-3; TRBD2 agrees at 13 bases. The material sequenced was a population of CD138-negative cells sorted from bone marrow. The CDR3 DNA reads as TGCAGTGCTAGAGGACTAGCGGGAGGTGTAGATACGCAGTATTTT. Translation: CSARGLAGGVDTQYF.